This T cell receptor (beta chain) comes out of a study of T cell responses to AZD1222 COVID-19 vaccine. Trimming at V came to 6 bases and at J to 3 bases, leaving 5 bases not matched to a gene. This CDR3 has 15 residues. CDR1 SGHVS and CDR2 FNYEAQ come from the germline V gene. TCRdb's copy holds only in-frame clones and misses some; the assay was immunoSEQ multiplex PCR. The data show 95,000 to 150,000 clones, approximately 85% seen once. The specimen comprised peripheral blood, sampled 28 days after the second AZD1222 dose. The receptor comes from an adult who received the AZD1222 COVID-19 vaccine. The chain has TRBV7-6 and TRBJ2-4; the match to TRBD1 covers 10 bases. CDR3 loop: CASSPGQGGKNIQYF. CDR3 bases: TGTGCCAGCAGTCCCGGACAGGGGGGCAAAAACATTCAGTACTTC.